The 2 T cell receptor beta chains listed next were all sequenced from one sample in a study of beta chain features in type 1 diabetes. Isolated RNA was reverse transcribed in full, so expressed TCRB transcripts were sequenced. Produced via immunoSEQ multiplex PCR; TCRdb's table is partial and in-frame only. The sample holds about 320,000 clones, roughly 15% seen once. The source material was central memory CD4+ T cells from blood. The receptors derive from a man younger than 40 in good health.

This chain joins TRBV6-6 and TRBJ2-1; maybe TRBD2 (6 bases). CDR1 is MNHNY and CDR2 is SVGAGI in the germline V gene (reference sequence). Trimming stripped 10 bases from V and 3 bases from J, with 13 bases between. This CDR3 has 13 amino acids. CDR3 bases: TGTGCCACCCGGAGGGAGCTCTACAATGAGCAGTTCTTC. Encoded protein: CATRRELYNEQFF.

The table lists this clone with a few counts. The V and J genes are TRBV4-3 and TRBJ2-1; 8 nucleotides line up with TRBD2. Germline CDR1 reads LGHNA; CDR2 reads YSLEER. The CDR3 runs 15 residues. The V gene end was trimmed by 0 bases and the J gene end by 6 bases; junction bases not matched to a gene: 4. The CDR3: CASSQDPGTSNEQFF. CDR3 DNA sequence: TGCGCCAGCAGCCAAGACCCCGGGACTAGCAATGAGCAGTTCTTC.